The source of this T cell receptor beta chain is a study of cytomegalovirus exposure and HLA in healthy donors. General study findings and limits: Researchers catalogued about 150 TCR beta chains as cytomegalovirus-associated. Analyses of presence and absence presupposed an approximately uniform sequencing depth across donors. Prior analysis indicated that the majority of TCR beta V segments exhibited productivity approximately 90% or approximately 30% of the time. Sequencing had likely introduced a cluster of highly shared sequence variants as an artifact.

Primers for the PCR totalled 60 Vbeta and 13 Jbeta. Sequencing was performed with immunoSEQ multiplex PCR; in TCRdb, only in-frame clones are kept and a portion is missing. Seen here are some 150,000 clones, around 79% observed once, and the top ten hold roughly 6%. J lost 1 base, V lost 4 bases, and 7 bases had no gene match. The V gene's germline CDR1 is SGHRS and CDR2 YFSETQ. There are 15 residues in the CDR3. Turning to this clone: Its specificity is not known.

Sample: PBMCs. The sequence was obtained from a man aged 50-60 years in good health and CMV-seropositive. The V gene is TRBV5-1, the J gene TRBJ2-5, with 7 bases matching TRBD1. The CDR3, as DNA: TGCGCCAGCAGCCCACTTGACAGGGTCCAAGAGACCCAGTACTTC. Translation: CASSPLDRVQETQYF.